Shown below are 25 T cell receptor beta chains from a single sample sequenced in a study of OX40 agonist ivuxolimab in advanced cancers. Data came from immunoSEQ multiplex PCR; TCRdb stores just in-frame clones and leaves some out. The sample yields tens of thousands of clones, roughly 84% seen once. The sequenced sample was CD4+ or CD8+ T cells sorted from blood, obtained in a trial of the OX40 agonist ivuxolimab. The receptors were sampled from an adult with an advanced solid tumor such as melanoma, head and neck, liver or kidney cancer.

The V gene is TRBV11-2, the J gene TRBJ2-7; TRBD1 or TRBD2 may be the D gene (5 bases each). CDR1 and CDR2 from the germline V gene are SGHAT and FQNNGV. The CDR3 sequence is 17 residues long. The germline V and J ends were trimmed by 5 bases and 4 bases, with 24 bases remaining between them. CDR3 amino acids: CASSPAGSGRGNYEQYF. The CDR3 DNA is TGTGCCAGCAGCCCAGCCGGGTCGGGGCGAGGAAATTACGAGCAGTACTTC.

This chain joins TRBV6-1 and TRBJ1-5, with TRBD1 matching over 8 bases. There are 12 residues in the CDR3. Trimming cost V 11 bases and J 4 bases; bases outside gene matches: 4. Germline-derived CDR1 and CDR2 are MNHNS and SASEGT. DNA of the CDR3: TGTGCCGGAAGACAGGGGAATCAGCCCCAGCATTTT. Amino acids: CAGRQGNQPQHF.

The chain recombines TRBV5-6 with TRBJ1-1; the match to TRBD1 covers 9 bases. V was pared by 0 bases and J by 3 bases, with 6 bases of the junction left unmatched. The germline V gene encodes CDR1 SGHDT and CDR2 YYEEEE. CDR3 length: 16 residues. The CDR3 here is CASSLDRGHADTEAFF. CDR3 bases: TGTGCCAGCAGCTTGGACAGGGGGCACGCGGACACTGAAGCTTTCTTT.

The chain employs TRBV5-3 and TRBJ2-7; TRBD2 matches 13 bases. TRBV5-3 is reported as an ORF; its role is uncertain. The CDR3 consists of 17 residues. Trimming cost V 5 bases and J 0 bases; bases outside gene matches: 8. The CDR3 coding sequence is TGTGCCAGAAGGGTTGGGACTAGCGGGACCCACTCCTACGAGCAGTACTTC. Its translation: CARRVGTSGTHSYEQYF.

The chain joins TRBV18 to TRBJ1-3; D gene ambiguous. V was clipped by 2 bases and J by 4 bases, with 12 bases between them. Looked up from germline, CDR1 is KGHSH and CDR2 is LQKENI. This CDR3 region has 15 residues. The DNA for the CDR3 is TGTGCCAGCTCACCAGACGCCTCGGGAGGAAACACCATATATTTT. Translating gives CASSPDASGGNTIYF.

The chain recombines TRBV28 with TRBJ2-7; D may be TRBD1 or TRBD2 (6 bases each). V lost 8 bases and J lost 0, with 14 bases in between. The CDR3 is made up of 14 amino acids. The germline gives CDR1 MDHEN, CDR2 SYDVKM. The CDR3 here is CASGWGASSYEQYF. The DNA of the CDR3 is TGTGCCAGCGGCTGGGGGGCAAGCTCCTACGAGCAGTACTTC.

CDR3 amino acids: CASTPGGGVYEQYF. For the CDR3, the DNA is TGTGCCAGCACCCCAGGTGGCGGGGTTTACGAGCAGTACTTC. V gene TRBV28 combines with J gene TRBJ2-7; D possibly corresponds to TRBD2 (6 bases). The V and J ends lost 7 bases and 4 bases respectively, with 17 bases between them. The CDR3 extends over 14 amino acids. Germline assignment: CDR1 MDHEN and CDR2 SYDVKM.

The chain employs TRBV5-1 and TRBJ2-2; TRBD2 aligns across 9 bases. Per germline, CDR1 SGHRS and CDR2 YFSETQ. This CDR3 region has 17 residues. J lost 6 bases, V lost 0 bases, and 9 bases had no gene match. The CDR3 region is CASSLEGAGGPAGELFF. The CDR3 coding sequence is TGCGCCAGCAGCTTGGAAGGGGCGGGAGGGCCGGCCGGGGAGCTGTTTTTT.

This sequence joins TRBV7-8 and TRBJ1-2; D gene uncertain. V was cut by 2 bases and J by 5 bases, with 9 bases left in between. From germline, CDR1 is SGHVS and CDR2 FQNEAQ. The CDR3 covers 13 residues. The CDR3 bases are TGTGCCAGCAGCTTACGGGAAAATTATGGCTACACCTTC. Translated: CASSLRENYGYTF. The full variable domain, rest sourced from reference TRBV7-8 and TRBJ1-2, is GAGVSQSPRYKVAKRGQDVALRCDPISGHVSLFWYQQALGQGPEFLTYFQNEAQLDKSGLPSDRFFAERPEGSVSTLKIQRTQQEDSAVYLCASSLRENYGYTFGSGTRLTVV.

The CDR3: CASTPGSRGYTF. The CDR3 coding sequence is TGCGCCAGCACCCCCGGGTCCAGGGGCTACACCTTC. The chain links TRBV10-2 to TRBJ1-2; D is undetermined. The germline V gene has CDR1 WSHSY and CDR2 SAAADI. V dropped 7 bases and J dropped 8 bases, with 14 bases sitting between them. This CDR3 has 12 amino acids.

V usage is TRBV11-3 and J usage is TRBJ2-5, with D perhaps given as TRBD1 or TRBD2 (5 bases each). The CDR3 is 15 amino acids. The germline V gene encodes CDR1 SGHNT and CDR2 YENEEA. The germline V and J ends were trimmed by 5 bases and 1 base, with 14 bases remaining between them. The CDR3 bases are TGTGCCAGCAGCCTATCCTGGGGACCCCAAGAGACCCAGTACTTC. It encodes CASSLSWGPQETQYF.

V is TRBV28 and J is TRBJ1-5, with no clear D. The CDR3 length is 15 residues. Germline CDR1 and CDR2: MDHEN and SYDVKM. CDR3: CATKIMGQTNQPQHF. In DNA, the CDR3 is TGTGCTACAAAAATTATGGGCCAAACCAATCAGCCCCAGCATTTT. Full variable domain (outside the CDR3, taken from reference TRBV28 and TRBJ1-5): DVKVTQSSRYLVKRTGEKVFLECVQDMDHENMFWYRQDPGLGLRLIYFSYDVKMKEKGDIPEGYSVSREKKERFSLILESASTNQTSMYLCATKIMGQTNQPQHFGDGTRLSIL.

The rearrangement links TRBV5-1 to TRBJ2-2; D uncertain. CDR3 size: 11 residues. The V end lost 1 base, the J end lost 6 bases, and 1 base lay between the germline ends. Germline assignment: CDR1 SGHRS and CDR2 YFSETQ. The chain's CDR3 is CASSLPGELFF. The CDR3 region has the DNA TGCGCCAGCAGCTTGCCCGGGGAGCTGTTTTTT.

The chain uses TRBV7-6 and TRBJ2-5; TRBD2 might be the D (6 bases). Germline V lookup: CDR1 SGHVS, CDR2 FNYEAQ. The V gene lost 7 bases and the J gene lost 5 bases, with 17 bases spanning the gap. This CDR3 has 14 amino acids. CDR3: CASTAAGGGETQYF. The CDR3 nucleotides read TGTGCCAGCACGGCAGCCGGGGGTGGGGAGACCCAGTACTTC.

The V and J genes are TRBV5-1 and TRBJ1-6; 9 bases are a match to TRBD1. The CDR3 is made up of 16 amino acids. In germline, CDR1 is SGHRS, CDR2 YFSETQ. Unmatched junction bases numbered 9, after V lost 4 bases and J lost 7 bases. The CDR3: CASSGGTGRGNSPLHF. Written as DNA, the CDR3 is TGCGCCAGCAGCGGCGGGACAGGGAGGGGAAATTCACCCCTCCACTTT.

The rearrangement uses TRBV18 and TRBJ1-4; D unclear. The CDR3 has 14 amino acids. In germline, CDR1 is KGHSH, CDR2 LQKENI. The V end was cut by 3 bases, the J end by 7 bases, with 12 bases between. Here the CDR3 reads CASSPSFEAEKLFF. The DNA for the CDR3 is TGTGCCAGCTCACCCTCATTTGAGGCTGAAAAACTGTTTTTT. Filled out from reference TRBV18 and TRBJ1-4, the complete variable domain reads NAGVMQNPRHLVRRRGQEARLRCSPMKGHSHVYWYRQLPEEGLKFMVYLQKENIIDESGMPKERFSAEFPKEGPSILRIQQVVRGDSAAYFCASSPSFEAEKLFFGSGTQLSVL.

This clone was recorded only once. The genes are TRBV28 and TRBJ1-4; 7 bases align to TRBD1. Per germline, CDR1 MDHEN and CDR2 SYDVKM. Germline trimming cut 5 bases from V and 7 bases from J; bases unmatched to any gene: 7. This CDR3 comprises 14 residues. This CDR3 is CASSKQGLGEKLFF. Written as DNA, the CDR3 is TGTGCCAGCAGTAAACAGGGGCTGGGTGAAAAACTGTTTTTT.

The chain joins TRBV6-6 to TRBJ1-5, with D possibly matching TRBD1 (5 bases). V was cut by 4 bases and J by 0 bases, with 10 bases left in between. There are 15 residues in the CDR3. In germline, CDR1 is MNHNY, CDR2 SVGAGI (reference sequence). In DNA, the CDR3 is TGTGCCAGCAGTTTTCAGGGAAATAGCAATCAGCCCCAGCATTTT. It is translated as CASSFQGNSNQPQHF.

The V gene is TRBV4-1, the J gene TRBJ2-5, with D perhaps being TRBD1 or TRBD2 (5 bases each). Germline CDR1 reads MGHRA; CDR2 reads YSYEKL. The CDR3 has 14 amino acids. Trimming removed 1 base at V and 2 bases at J, with 8 bases between. In DNA, the CDR3 is TGCGCCAGCAGCCAAGTGGGACGGCAAGAGACCCAGTACTTC. Translating it yields CASSQVGRQETQYF.

In its sample, this clone was seen once. The gene calls are TRBV25-1 and TRBJ1-4; TRBD1 aligns across 7 bases. Germline CDR1 MGHDK, CDR2 SYGVNS. This CDR3 comprises 14 residues. J lost 7 bases, V lost 5 bases, and 7 bases had no gene match. In DNA, the CDR3 is TGTGCCAGCAGTCGACAGGGAGTGAGTGAAAAACTGTTTTTT. Translation: CASSRQGVSEKLFF.

V usage is TRBV19 and J usage is TRBJ1-2; D may be TRBD1 (6 bases). The CDR3 has 20 residues. Germline loops: CDR1 LNHDA, CDR2 SQIVND (reference sequence). V was shortened by 5 bases and J by 5 bases, with 33 bases between the two germline ends. The CDR3 DNA sequence: TGTGCCAGTAGTTCACGGGTGGCAGGGAGTTGGGAGACAGGTTGGTATGGCTACACCTTC. Encoded protein: CASSSRVAGSWETGWYGYTF.

The chain links TRBV7-2 to TRBJ1-1; D might be TRBD1 (6 bases). Germline V gene sequence: CDR1 SGHTA, CDR2 FQGNSA. The CDR3 totals 13 residues. Between the trimmed V and J ends, which lost 1 base and 4 bases, there was a span of 7 bases. CDR3 DNA sequence: TGTGCCAGCAGCTTAGGAGGGGGCACTGAAGCTTTCTTT. Translated, it gives CASSLGGGTEAFF.

This clone came up once. This sequence joins TRBV28 and TRBJ2-5; tentatively, D is TRBD1 or TRBD2 (5 bases each). Trimming took off 6 bases at V and 0 bases at J, with 17 bases between the two ends. The CDR3 covers 16 residues. Per germline, CDR1 MDHEN and CDR2 SYDVKM. CDR3 nucleotide sequence: TGTGCCAGCAGGACTCCCCAGGGACCGTACCAAGAGACCCAGTACTTC. It encodes CASRTPQGPYQETQYF. The complete variable domain, with remaining parts taken from reference TRBV28 and TRBJ2-5, reads DVKVTQSSRYLVKRTGEKVFLECVQDMDHENMFWYRQDPGLGLRLIYFSYDVKMKEKGDIPEGYSVSREKKERFSLILESASTNQTSMYLCASRTPQGPYQETQYFGPGTRLLVL.

This CDR3 is CANPDRYYGYTF. The DNA for the CDR3 is TGTGCCAACCCTGACAGATACTATGGCTACACCTTC. This chain connects TRBV2 to TRBJ1-2, with D possibly being TRBD1 (5 bases). Germline CDR1 and CDR2: SNHLY and FYNNEI. V lost 10 bases and J lost 3, with 12 bases in between. The CDR3 loop spans 12 amino acids.

Turning to this clone: In the same sample, other DNA sequences code for this CDR3. The V call is TRBV5-5, the J call TRBJ1-2; the D gene is possibly TRBD1 (6 bases). The CDR3 length is 13 residues. The germline CDR1 and CDR2 sequences are SGHKS and YYEKEE (reference sequence). V gave up 0 bases and J gave up 4 bases, with 7 bases separating them. CDR3 sequence reads: CASSLEQGYGYTF. The CDR3 nucleotides read TGTGCCAGCAGCTTGGAACAGGGCTATGGCTACACCTTC.